Given below is one T cell receptor beta chain in context. What it recognizes is unknown. The assay was immunoSEQ multiplex PCR, and TCRdb's table has in-frame clones only and misses some. Of roughly 480,000 clones in the sample, 70% to 85% were seen once. Trimming pared 2 bases from V and 6 bases from J, leaving 14 bases between. Germline loops: CDR1 GTSNPN, CDR2 SVGIG (reference sequence). CDR3 length: 13 amino acids. The source of the sample is a study of shared clonotypes between healthy human individuals. Study-wide results and caveats: Clonotype sharing among donors was thought likely to change with sequencing depth.

The gene calls are TRBV30 and TRBJ2-7; D is possibly TRBD2 (5 bases). The source of this sequence is a woman aged 40 to 49 in good health. Some clones in this sample may be carry-over from other donors' samples. Specimen: PBMCs. The CDR3 loop reads CAWSSRDRAEQYF. The CDR3 DNA is TGTGCCTGGAGTTCGAGGGATCGCGCCGAGCAGTACTTC.